The 24 T cell receptor beta chains reported below all come from one sample, sequenced in a study of shared clonotypes between healthy human individuals. CD45RO-negative CD8 cells positively selected for CCR7 made up the naive population, which excluded terminally differentiated effector memory CD45RA+ cells. Measured with immunoSEQ multiplex PCR; TCRdb has only the in-frame clones, and not every one. Counted here are hundreds of thousands of clones, 90% to 95% occurring once; the ten biggest clones make up about 0.11%. The sample taken for sequencing was naive CD8+ T cells sorted from blood. The receptors come from a woman aged 25 to 45 in good health.

The rearrangement links TRBV19 to TRBJ2-2, with TRBD2 matching 7 bases. This CDR3 is built from 16 residues. Germline loops: CDR1 LNHDA, CDR2 SQIVND (reference sequence). V gave up 3 bases and J gave up 4 bases; unmatched junction bases: 8. As DNA, the CDR3 is TGTGCCAGTAGTATCTGGCGGGAGTGGGTCACCGGGGAGCTGTTTTTT. Encoded protein: CASSIWREWVTGELFF.

The rearrangement links TRBV9 to TRBJ2-2, with D uncertain. The CDR3 loop spans 15 amino acids. The germline CDR1 and CDR2 sequences are SGDLS and YYNGEE. V lost 0 bases and J 3 bases, leaving 9 bases between the germline ends. The CDR3 here is CASSVALGHTGELFF. CDR3 coding DNA: TGTGCCAGCAGCGTAGCATTGGGTCACACCGGGGAGCTGTTTTTT. Together with reference TRBV9 and TRBJ2-2, the CDR3 gives the full variable domain: DSGVTQTPKHLITATGQRVTLRCSPRSGDLSVYWYQQSLDQGLQFLIQYYNGEERAKGNILERFSAQQFPDLHSELNLSSLELGDSALYFCASSVALGHTGELFFGEGSRLTVL.

V is TRBV27 and J is TRBJ2-1; 8 bases agree with TRBD2. The length of the CDR3 is 15 residues. Germline CDR1 reads MNHEY; CDR2 reads SMNVEV (reference sequence). Losses at the gene ends were 3 bases for V and 4 bases for J; bases not matched to a gene: 5. The CDR3 here is CASSLPGTRYNEQFF. CDR3 DNA: TGTGCCAGCAGTTTGCCCGGGACTAGATACAATGAGCAGTTCTTC.

V and J are TRBV4-1 and TRBJ2-7; no definite D call. The V and J ends lost 4 bases and 3 bases respectively, with 13 bases between them. The CDR3 is 14 residues long. Germline CDR1 reads MGHRA; CDR2 reads YSYEKL. The CDR3 loop is CASSPGSESYEQYF. The CDR3 DNA reads TGCGCCAGCAGCCCAGGCAGTGAGAGCTACGAGCAGTACTTC.

The rearrangement joins TRBV2 to TRBJ2-7, with D possibly matching TRBD2 (5 bases). Germline V gives CDR1 SNHLY, CDR2 FYNNEI. V was cut by 3 bases and J by 6 bases, with 15 bases left in between. This CDR3 contains 14 residues. The CDR3 DNA reads TGTGCCAGCAGTGAGGCTAGCCCACATCCCGAGCAGTACTTC. Protein: CASSEASPHPEQYF.

The rearrangement joins TRBV10-1 to TRBJ2-5, with D unclear. The CDR3 consists of 13 residues. The germline CDR1 and CDR2 sequences are WNHNN and SYGVQD (reference sequence). Trimming left V 0 bases short and J 3 bases short, with 5 bases between. CDR3 amino acids: CASSESREETQYF. The CDR3 coding sequence is TGCGCCAGCAGTGAGTCGCGAGAAGAGACCCAGTACTTC.

The rearrangement links TRBV27 to TRBJ2-3; D is perhaps TRBD2 (6 bases). V was cut by 4 bases and J by 6 bases, with 14 bases left in between. Germline loops: CDR1 MNHEY, CDR2 SMNVEV (reference sequence). This CDR3 contains 14 residues. The CDR3 loop is CASSSFSGADTQYF. CDR3 DNA: TGTGCCAGCAGTTCCTTTTCGGGAGCGGATACGCAGTATTTT.

This clone is a singleton in its sample. V usage is TRBV9 and J usage is TRBJ2-7; perhaps TRBD1 as D (6 bases). The germline V gene has CDR1 SGDLS and CDR2 YYNGEE. V was trimmed by 4 bases and J by 4 bases, leaving 18 bases between them. The CDR3 is 15 amino acids. The CDR3 reads CASSSSPGQTYEQYF. In DNA, the CDR3 is TGTGCCAGCAGCTCCTCGCCAGGACAGACTTACGAGCAGTACTTC.

The chain joins TRBV27 to TRBJ1-5; D gene unclear. Trimming stripped 6 bases from V and 7 bases from J, with 16 bases between. CDR3 size: 14 residues. Germline CDR1 reads MNHEY; CDR2 reads SMNVEV (reference sequence). The CDR3 sequence: CASSPSSTGQPQHF. The CDR3 region has the DNA TGTGCCAGCAGCCCGAGCAGTACGGGCCAGCCCCAGCATTTT.

DNA for the CDR3: TGTGCCAGCAGTCTACAGGGTCTCAATGAAAAACTGTTTTTT. Amino acids: CASSLQGLNEKLFF. The chain uses TRBV5-6 and TRBJ1-4, with TRBD1 as a possible D gene (6 bases). The V gene's germline CDR1 is SGHDT and CDR2 YYEEEE. The CDR3 has 14 amino acids. V was clipped by 5 bases and J by 5 bases, with 13 bases between them.

The chain has TRBV5-6 and TRBJ2-1, with 7 bases identical to TRBD1. CDR1 is SGHDT, CDR2 YYEEEE, per germline. The CDR3 length is 14 residues. Trimming took 4 bases from V and 8 from J; bases not matched to a gene: 9. CDR3 nucleotides: TGTGCCAGCAGCGAGGGGGCCGGCCCCGATGAGCAGTTCTTC. Protein: CASSEGAGPDEQFF.

This clone was recorded once. This chain connects TRBV19 to TRBJ1-5; D is unresolved. The germline V gene encodes CDR1 LNHDA and CDR2 SQIVND (reference sequence). CDR3 length: 15 amino acids. The V end was cut by 3 bases, the J end by 1 base, with 10 bases between. The CDR3 loop reads CASSMVVGSNQPQHF. The CDR3, as DNA: TGTGCCAGTAGTATGGTTGTGGGGAGCAATCAGCCCCAGCATTTT.

The V call is TRBV6-5, the J call TRBJ2-7; 8 nucleotides line up with TRBD2. The V segment lost 1 base and the J segment 4 bases; nucleotides outside the gene matches: 6. The CDR3 extends over 15 amino acids. Germline CDR1 and CDR2: MNHEY and SVGAGI. CDR3 loop: CASSYLAGGLYEQYF. The CDR3 DNA reads TGTGCCAGCAGTTACTTGGCGGGAGGACTGTACGAGCAGTACTTC.

Remarks on this clone: Additional DNA sequences in this sample encode the identical CDR3. V usage is TRBV27 and J usage is TRBJ2-3; no reliable D call. Germline V gives CDR1 MNHEY, CDR2 SMNVEV (reference sequence). This CDR3 is 13 amino acids long. V dropped 2 bases and J dropped 3 bases, with 6 bases sitting between them. CDR3 sequence: CASSLGGTDTQYF. The CDR3 region has the DNA TGTGCCAGCAGTTTAGGCGGAACAGATACGCAGTATTTT.

The chain carries TRBV11-2 and TRBJ2-7; maybe TRBD2 (6 bases). The CDR3 extends over 15 amino acids. Germline loops: CDR1 SGHAT, CDR2 FQNNGV. V gave up 5 bases and J gave up 1 base, with 15 bases separating them. The CDR3 region has the DNA TGTGCCAGCAGCCTCGGGGGTTTCGGGTCCTACGAGCAGTACTTC. It is translated as CASSLGGFGSYEQYF.

This sequence joins TRBV28 and TRBJ2-7; 7 positions match TRBD2. V lost 6 bases to trimming and J lost 4 bases; unmatched junction nucleotides: 15. CDR1 and CDR2 (germline): MDHEN, SYDVKM. This CDR3 is built from 16 residues. Written as DNA, the CDR3 is TGTGCCAGCAGGTCCTCGGGGAGGGGAGGTCTTTACGAGCAGTACTTC. Amino acids: CASRSSGRGGLYEQYF.

The chain joins TRBV27 to TRBJ1-5, with D perhaps TRBD1 (5 bases). Looked up from germline, CDR1 is MNHEY and CDR2 is SMNVEV (reference sequence). The germline V and J ends were trimmed by 8 bases and 6 bases, with 11 bases remaining between them. This CDR3 is built from 12 residues. The CDR3, as DNA: TGTGCCAGCGCATCAAGGGGTCAGCCCCAGCATTTT. Translating it yields CASASRGQPQHF.

This chain uses TRBV6-1 with TRBJ2-5, with 10 positions matching TRBD2. Germline loops: CDR1 MNHNS, CDR2 SASEGT. V was clipped by 1 base and J by 5 bases; unmatched bases: 1. The CDR3 is 14 residues long. Written as DNA, the CDR3 is TGTGCCAGCAGTGAAGGGACTAGCGGTGAGACCCAGTACTTC. Amino acids: CASSEGTSGETQYF.

The chain has TRBV16 and TRBJ1-5; D is unresolved. This CDR3 region has 11 residues. Germline V gives CDR1 KGHSY, CDR2 FQNENV. The V end was cut by 2 bases, the J end by 6 bases, with 2 bases between. The CDR3 loop is CASSQGQPQHF. CDR3 in DNA: TGTGCCAGCAGCCAAGGTCAGCCCCAGCATTTT.

V usage is TRBV5-1 and J usage is TRBJ1-2; tentatively, D is TRBD1 (5 bases). This CDR3 comprises 16 residues. V shed 3 bases and J shed 7 bases, with 22 bases lying between them. The V gene's germline CDR1 is SGHRS and CDR2 YFSETQ. The CDR3: CASSSSGVEVMGGYTF. DNA for the CDR3: TGCGCCAGCAGCTCATCGGGGGTTGAGGTTATGGGTGGCTACACCTTC.

CDR3 coding DNA: TGTGCCAGCAGCCTCGGGGGGCCCAACACTGAAGCTTTCTTT. This translates into CASSLGGPNTEAFF. This chain connects TRBV11-2 to TRBJ1-1; perhaps TRBD1 as D (6 bases). Germline V gene data show CDR1 as SGHAT and CDR2 as FQNNGV. Trimming took off 5 bases at V and 2 bases at J, with 12 bases between the two ends. The CDR3 extends over 14 amino acids.

The chain combines TRBV7-9 with TRBJ1-5; D is ambiguous. V dropped 5 bases and J dropped 1 base, with 9 bases sitting between them. Germline V gives CDR1 SEHNR, CDR2 FQNEAQ (reference sequence). The CDR3 totals 14 residues. CDR3: CASSVEDSNQPQHF. The CDR3 nucleotides are TGTGCCAGCAGCGTAGAGGACAGCAATCAGCCCCAGCATTTT.

The V and J genes are TRBV5-6 and TRBJ2-3, with D unresolved. The CDR3 sequence is 15 residues long. Trimming left V 2 bases short and J 0 bases short, with 10 bases between. Germline CDR1 SGHDT, CDR2 YYEEEE. The CDR3 DNA reads as TGTGCCAGCAGCTTTCTCGGCGGTAGCACAGATACGCAGTATTTT. Its protein is CASSFLGGSTDTQYF.

The sample holds one count of this clone. Other DNA sequences in the sample encode the same CDR3. CDR3 coding DNA: TGTGCCAGCAGCTTAGGAGATCAGCCCCAGCATTTT. As protein: CASSLGDQPQHF. The genes are TRBV7-9 and TRBJ1-5; D not resolved. Deletions cut 1 base from V and 5 bases from J, with 3 bases between. The germline gives CDR1 SEHNR, CDR2 FQNEAQ (reference sequence). The length of the CDR3 is 12 residues.